Reported below is one TCR beta chain. This specimen comes from a study of cytomegalovirus exposure and HLA in healthy donors. The overall study: A subsequent analysis reported that the roughly 120 validation repertoires were produced on the same platform that had also been used for the 666 first-cohort repertoires.

The germline CDR1 and CDR2 sequences are SGHRS and YFSETQ. The CDR3 contains 15 residues. The V end was cut by 4 bases, the J end by 3 bases, with 14 bases between. Only in-frame clones appear in the TCRdb table, and some are missing; sequencing was by immunoSEQ multiplex PCR. Here the sample spans about 400,000 clones, about nine tenths being singletons. This sequence originates from a woman aged 18-29 years in good health and CMV-seronegative. The chain recombines TRBV5-1 with TRBJ2-1, with D maybe TRBD1 (8 bases). The sequenced sample was PBMCs. This chain's CDR3 is CASSQGGTGYNEQFF. The DNA for the CDR3 is TGCGCCAGCAGCCAGGGAGGGACAGGCTACAATGAGCAGTTCTTC. The entire variable domain, with the rest obtained from reference TRBV5-1 and TRBJ2-1, is as follows: KAGVTQTPRYLIKTRGQQVTLSCSPISGHRSVSWYQQTPGQGLQFLFEYFSETQRNKGNFPGRFSGRQFSNSRSEMNVSTLELGDSALYLCASSQGGTGYNEQFFGPGTRLTVL.